A single sample gave rise to the 30 T cell receptor beta chains below, sequenced in a study of blood T cell repertoires in COVID-19. Libraries were prepared by immunoSEQ multiplex PCR; TCRdb keeps only in-frame clonotypes and omits some of them. The sample consists of 150,000 or so clones, about 80% of them appearing once. Sample: peripheral blood. The receptors shown here come from a woman of 80 years or more with acute or convalescent COVID-19.

This clone was seen more than once but under ten times. The J gene is TRBJ1-2, the V gene TRBV19; maybe TRBD1 (6 bases). V lost 5 bases to trimming and J lost 5 bases, with 18 bases between them. The CDR3 is 15 amino acids. Germline values: CDR1 LNHDA, CDR2 SQIVND (reference sequence). The CDR3 spells CASSFPPPGQYGYTF. The CDR3 DNA follows: TGTGCCAGTAGTTTTCCACCGCCGGGACAATATGGCTACACCTTC.

The CDR3 nucleotides read TGTGCCAGCAGTCGTCCTAACTATGGCTACACCTTC. It is translated as CASSRPNYGYTF. This sequence joins TRBV12-3 or TRBV12-4 and TRBJ1-2; D ambiguous. V dropped 5 bases and J dropped 0 bases, with 4 bases sitting between them. The CDR3 extends over 12 amino acids.

The chain has TRBV3-1 (or the pseudogene TRBV3-2) and TRBJ1-4; D possibly corresponds to TRBD1 (5 bases). Trimming stripped 4 bases from V and 4 bases from J, with 13 bases between. CDR1 LGHDT and CDR2 YNNKEL come from the germline V gene (reference sequence). The CDR3 totals 15 residues. CDR3 residues: CASSPAGLGNEKLFF. CDR3 nucleotide sequence: TGTGCCAGCAGCCCAGCAGGGTTGGGTAATGAAAAACTGTTTTTT.

This clone occurred a few times. J is TRBJ2-1 and V is TRBV2; possibly TRBD1 for D (6 bases). Germline loops: CDR1 SNHLY, CDR2 FYNNEI. Trimming removed 7 bases from V and 7 bases from J, with 8 bases in between. CDR3 length: 11 amino acids. The chain's CDR3 is CASKGVNEQFF. The CDR3, as DNA: TGTGCCAGCAAGGGGGTAAATGAGCAGTTCTTC.

CDR3 nucleotide sequence: TGTGCCAGCAGCTTGGGGCAGGGGAGTGCTCAGCCCCAGCATTTT. This encodes CASSLGQGSAQPQHF. This chain joins TRBV5-5 and TRBJ1-5; a possible D gene is TRBD1 (6 bases). The CDR3 extends over 15 amino acids. The V end lost 0 bases, the J end lost 6 bases, and 13 bases lay between the germline ends. Germline V CDR1 and CDR2: SGHKS, YYEKEE (reference sequence). The entire variable domain, with the rest obtained from reference TRBV5-5 and TRBJ1-5, is as follows: DAGVTQSPTHLIKTRGQQVTLRCSPISGHKSVSWYQQVLGQGPQFIFQYYEKEERGRGNFPDRFSARQFPNYSSELNVNALLLGDSALYLCASSLGQGSAQPQHFGDGTRLSIL.

The CDR3 sequence: CASSQERLAGYHEQYF. Written as DNA, the CDR3 is TGCGCCAGCAGCCAAGAAAGACTAGCGGGGTACCACGAGCAGTACTTC. V usage is TRBV4-1 and J usage is TRBJ2-7; TRBD2 matches 11 bases. With V trimmed by 0 bases and J by 5 bases, 6 bases remained unmatched. This CDR3 has 16 residues. CDR1 and CDR2 from the germline V gene are MGHRA and YSYEKL.

This chain uses TRBV4-3 with TRBJ1-2; 7 nucleotides match TRBD1. Germline loops: CDR1 LGHNA, CDR2 YSLEER. The CDR3 totals 13 residues. V shed 0 bases, J shed 8 bases, and the junction held 3 bases outside the gene matches. The CDR3 sequence: CASSQDTGVGYTF. For the CDR3, the DNA is TGCGCCAGCAGCCAAGATACAGGGGTCGGCTACACCTTC.

This chain connects TRBV14 to TRBJ2-5, with D possibly TRBD1 on 6 matching bases. The V and J ends lost 6 bases and 0 bases respectively, with 11 bases between them. Germline loops: CDR1 SGHDN, CDR2 FVKESK. This CDR3 is built from 14 residues. CDR3 region: CASSLDRNQETQYF. The CDR3 DNA reads TGTGCCAGCAGTCTAGACAGGAACCAAGAGACCCAGTACTTC.

This chain uses TRBV6-2 or TRBV6-3 with TRBJ2-6, with D possibly being TRBD2 (5 bases). The CDR3 sequence is 15 residues long. CDR1 and CDR2 from the germline V gene are MNHEY and SVGEGT. V lost 7 bases and J lost 7, with 17 bases in between. The CDR3 DNA follows: TGTGCCAGCAACCCAGACCCTCGGGGTGCCAACGTCCTGACTTTC. Amino acids: CASNPDPRGANVLTF.

In this sample, this clone turned up once. J is TRBJ2-7 and V is TRBV29-1; no reliable D call. V was trimmed by 2 bases and J by 1 base, leaving 6 bases between them. The CDR3 runs 12 residues. CDR1 SQVTM and CDR2 ANQGSEA come from the germline V gene. The CDR3 coding sequence is TGCAGCGTTGAAATAGAATCCTACGAGCAGTACTTC. This codes for CSVEIESYEQYF.

This clone appeared once. The chain combines TRBV9 with TRBJ2-5; weak D call: TRBD1 (6 bases). The length of the CDR3 is 15 residues. V was trimmed by 5 bases and J by 4 bases, leaving 18 bases between them. Germline loops: CDR1 SGDLS, CDR2 YYNGEE. CDR3 amino acids: CASRSVNRETETQYF. Written as DNA, the CDR3 is TGTGCCAGCAGGTCCGTGAACAGGGAAACAGAGACCCAGTACTTC.

The V call is TRBV12-3 or TRBV12-4, the J call TRBJ1-2; tentatively, D is TRBD1 (6 bases). The ends were cut back, 6 bases at V and 7 bases at J, with 15 bases in the middle. The CDR3 runs to 13 residues. This CDR3 reads CASSRRTDRGYTF. The DNA for the CDR3 is TGTGCCAGCAGCCGAAGGACAGATCGTGGCTACACCTTC.

V is TRBV11-1 and J is TRBJ2-4; no clear D. The CDR3 consists of 14 residues. Trimming removed 5 bases at V and 0 bases at J, with 8 bases between. The germline gives CDR1 SGHAT, CDR2 FQDESV (reference sequence). In nucleotides, the CDR3 is TGTGCCAGCAGCGAACTCCTAGCCAAAAACATTCAGTACTTC. It codes for CASSELLAKNIQYF.

The chain uses TRBV5-1 and TRBJ1-1; a possible D gene is TRBD1 (5 bases). Trimming took 2 bases from V and 8 from J, leaving 13 bases between them. This CDR3 is built from 13 residues. The germline V gene encodes CDR1 SGHRS and CDR2 YFSETQ. The CDR3 spells CASSFQPGLEAFF. In nucleotides, the CDR3 is TGCGCCAGCAGCTTCCAACCGGGACTAGAAGCTTTCTTT.

The chain links TRBV5-5 to TRBJ1-1; D unclear. Germline CDR1 reads SGHKS; CDR2 reads YYEKEE (reference sequence). Trimming removed 0 bases from V and 5 bases from J, with 11 bases in between. The CDR3 is 14 amino acids. The CDR3 here is CASSLDYTWTEAFF. The CDR3 DNA reads TGTGCCAGCAGCTTGGATTACACCTGGACTGAAGCTTTCTTT.

The rearrangement joins TRBV10-3 to TRBJ1-2; 7 nucleotides match TRBD1. Germline lookup yields CDR1 ENHRY and CDR2 SYGVKD. Trimming at V came to 7 bases and at J to 8 bases, leaving 13 bases not matched to a gene. The CDR3 covers 14 residues. CDR3 region: CAIKETGPERGYTF. Here the CDR3 DNA reads TGTGCCATCAAAGAGACAGGGCCTGAGAGAGGCTACACCTTC.

The J gene is TRBJ1-4, the V gene TRBV11-2; 10 positions match TRBD1. The junction had 4 bases not matched to a gene; V was cut back by 8 bases and J by 4 bases. The CDR3 contains 14 residues. Germline V CDR1 and CDR2: SGHAT, FQNNGV. As DNA, the CDR3 is TGTGCCAGCCATGACAGGGGGCATAATGAAAAACTGTTTTTT. Translation gives CASHDRGHNEKLFF.

The chain couples TRBV9 to TRBJ1-1; 8 nucleotides align to TRBD1. Trimming took 3 bases from V and 0 from J; bases not matched to a gene: 4. This CDR3 region has 15 residues. CDR1 and CDR2 (germline): SGDLS, YYNGEE. CDR3 DNA sequence: TGTGCCAGCAGCGCCACGACAGGGGTGAACACTGAAGCTTTCTTT. Protein product: CASSATTGVNTEAFF.

A few counts support this clone. This chain uses TRBV7-3 with TRBJ2-3; D is unresolved. Trimming shortened V by 1 base and J by 5 bases, and 7 bases separated the two germline ends. The CDR3 runs to 13 residues. CDR1 and CDR2 (germline): SGHTA, FQGTGA. CDR3 nucleotides: TGTGCCAGCAGCTTAAACTCCCGAGATACGCAGTATTTT. It encodes CASSLNSRDTQYF.

This chain connects TRBV5-1 to TRBJ2-7; D remains ambiguous. From germline, CDR1 is SGHRS and CDR2 YFSETQ. V lost 4 bases and J 6 bases, leaving 11 bases between the germline ends. CDR3 size: 12 residues. CDR3 in amino acids: CASSLMRSEQYF. The DNA of the CDR3 is TGCGCCAGCAGCCTTATGAGAAGCGAGCAGTACTTC.

The chain links TRBV19 to TRBJ1-1; a weak D match, TRBD1 (5 bases). The germline V gene encodes CDR1 LNHDA and CDR2 SQIVND (reference sequence). The CDR3 sequence is 13 residues long. V lost 3 bases and J 7 bases, leaving 12 bases between the germline ends. The DNA of the CDR3 is TGTGCCAGTAGTATGAGGGGAGCGGGTGAAGCTTTCTTT. Translation: CASSMRGAGEAFF.

The genes are TRBV6-5 and TRBJ1-5; TRBD1 matches 8 bases. The V segment lost 5 bases and the J segment 6 bases; nucleotides outside the gene matches: 9. Germline V gives CDR1 MNHEY, CDR2 SVGAGI. The CDR3 runs to 15 residues. The CDR3 nucleotides read TGTGCCAGCAGTCCTTCGGACAGGGACGGTCAGCCCCAGCATTTT. Its translation is CASSPSDRDGQPQHF.

This clone occurred a few times. V usage is TRBV27 and J usage is TRBJ1-4; 9 bases map to TRBD1. Germline V gene lookup returns CDR1 MNHEY and CDR2 SMNVEV (reference sequence). The ends lost 1 base at V and 2 bases at J; junction bases unmatched: 2. This CDR3 region has 16 residues. CDR3 protein: CASSLYGTGTNEKLFF. Written as DNA, the CDR3 is TGTGCCAGCAGTTTATATGGGACAGGGACTAATGAAAAACTGTTTTTT.

The chain joins TRBV5-4 to TRBJ2-5; no firm D call. Trimming left V 2 bases short and J 3 bases short, with 2 bases between. CDR1 is SGHNT, CDR2 YYREEE, per germline (reference sequence). CDR3 length: 11 residues. CDR3 bases: TGTGCCAGCAGCTTCAAAGAGACCCAGTACTTC. Its translation: CASSFKETQYF. Full variable domain (remainder filled in from reference TRBV5-4 and TRBJ2-5): ETGVTQSPTHLIKTRGQQVTLRCSSQSGHNTVSWYQQALGQGPQFIFQYYREEENGRGNFPPRFSGLQFPNYSSELNVNALELDDSALYLCASSFKETQYFGPGTRLLVL.

The chain uses TRBV5-4 and TRBJ2-1; no firm D call. Germline V gives CDR1 SGHNT, CDR2 YYREEE (reference sequence). This CDR3 spans 15 amino acids. V gave up 5 bases and J gave up 7 bases, with 19 bases separating them. CDR3 amino acids: CASRLTDSQWNEQFF. As DNA, the CDR3 is TGTGCCAGCAGATTGACCGATTCGCAGTGGAATGAGCAGTTCTTC.

The CDR3 nucleotides are TGTGCCAGCAGCTTAACCCAGACAGGGGCCAACACAGATACGCAGTATTTT. It specifies CASSLTQTGANTDTQYF. The V call is TRBV7-8, the J call TRBJ2-3, with 8 positions matching TRBD1. There are 17 residues in the CDR3. Germline V gene lookup returns CDR1 SGHVS and CDR2 FQNEAQ. V was pared by 2 bases and J by 2 bases, with 9 bases of the junction left unmatched. Full variable domain (rest looked up from reference TRBV7-8 and TRBJ2-3): GAGVSQSPRYKVAKRGQDVALRCDPISGHVSLFWYQQALGQGPEFLTYFQNEAQLDKSGLPSDRFFAERPEGSVSTLKIQRTQQEDSAVYLCASSLTQTGANTDTQYFGPGTRLTVL.

A single count supports this clone. The gene calls are TRBV4-1 and TRBJ2-5; 8 nucleotides agree with TRBD2. This CDR3 spans 17 amino acids. With 0 bases clipped from V and 1 base from J, the junction kept 7 bases outside the gene matches. Germline V gives CDR1 MGHRA, CDR2 YSYEKL. The CDR3, as DNA: TGCGCCAGCAGCCAAGATGCCCTCCGGGGGGGCCAAGAGACCCAGTACTTC. Its translation is CASSQDALRGGQETQYF.

V usage is TRBV12-3 or TRBV12-4 and J usage is TRBJ1-2; TRBD1 matches at 9 bases. The CDR3 is 13 residues long. Trimming took 6 bases from V and 8 from J; bases not matched to a gene: 7. The CDR3: CASRRGQGKGYTF. The DNA for the CDR3 is TGTGCCAGCAGGCGCGGACAGGGGAAGGGCTACACCTTC.

The chain has TRBV7-3 and TRBJ2-2; D not resolved. The CDR3 loop spans 15 amino acids. The germline V gene has CDR1 SGHTA and CDR2 FQGTGA. V lost 0 bases and J lost 6, with 11 bases in between. This CDR3 is CASSLTNSFAGELFF. DNA of the CDR3: TGTGCCAGCAGCTTAACAAATTCCTTTGCCGGGGAGCTGTTTTTT.

The chain combines TRBV30 with TRBJ1-2, with D possibly matching TRBD1 (6 bases). This CDR3 comprises 15 residues. Germline V CDR1 and CDR2: GTSNPN, SVGIG (reference sequence). The ends were cut back, 2 bases at V and 5 bases at J, with 18 bases in the middle. This CDR3 is CAWSLSGGANYGYTF. The CDR3 DNA is TGTGCCTGGAGTCTGTCTGGGGGCGCAAATTATGGCTACACCTTC.